The clone carrying this T cell receptor (beta chain) was counted only a few times. The data originate from a study of response to subunit inactivated influenza vaccine. The ends lost 0 bases at V and 4 bases at J; junction bases unmatched: 6. This CDR3 is built from 17 residues. Germline V lookup: CDR1 LGHNA, CDR2 YSLEER. TCRdb re-called the RT-PCR reads through MiXCR, storing one row per CDR3 protein. The sample lists about 650,000 distinct CDR3 sequences, 12% to 15% occurring once. The sequenced sample was PBMCs from blood, obtained roughly 2 weeks before vaccination. The source is a man aged 50 or older who received an inactivated influenza vaccine. The J gene is TRBJ2-3, the V gene TRBV4-3, with 11 positions matching TRBD2. The CDR3 nucleotides read TGCGCCAGCAGCCAAGAGGCACTAGCGGGGGCGGCAGATACGCAGTATTTT. It is translated as CASSQEALAGAADTQYF.